This paragraph covers one TCR beta chain sequence. This clonotype was counted ten times or more. Its binding antigen is unknown. No much larger clone exists at a distance of one base, and base qualities are not known. Sequenced using an Illumina NovaSeq 6000. Using 5'RACE with constant-segment primers, TCRalpha and TCRbeta cDNA libraries were constructed, with sample barcodes and unique molecular identifiers added in the process. Trizol reagent was used to extract RNA from every sample. Library amplification was performed in two PCR steps, and a second sample barcode and Illumina TruSeq adapters were introduced in the second step. The libraries were sequenced on an Illumina NovaSeq using 2 x 150 bp paired-end reads. Regarding the original processing steps: With migec v1.2.7, reads were demultiplexed and then collapsed into UMI-guided consensus sequences. With mixcr v2.1.11, UMI consensuses were aligned to TRA and TRB V and J templates and assembled into clonotypes. A clonotype was counted as expanded or contracted only if both edgeR and NoisET called the change significant, with noise models trained on biological replicates. edgeR calls used a false discovery rate-adjusted p below 0.01 and a log2 fold-change threshold of 1. As an exploratory analysis of dynamics, max-normalized trajectories of the 1000 most abundant clonotypes were examined by PCA with hierarchical clustering. Separately sequenced CD4+ and CD8+ repertoires were used to assign the CD4 or CD8 phenotype of responding clones. TCRdb redid the processing of the public reads, applying fastp at Q25 and MiXCR, and retained in-frame beta chains. Rows with a matching CDR3 protein are joined into one entry that keeps the most common DNA and genes. V and J calls and clone size were set by TCRdb, not the authors. Recorded for this sample are roughly 130,000 distinct CDR3 sequences; less than 6.5% of them occurred a single time. Together, the top ten hold approximately 2% of the sample.

The source of the sample is a study of T-cell memory formation after mild COVID-19 (dated by TCRdb to the early 2020s). Study-level background: TCR sequence clusters from the two donors were largely donor specific. T-cell clones expanding and contracting after mild COVID-19 in two donors were tracked by longitudinal TCRalpha and TCRbeta repertoire sequencing. The cohort comprised two young, previously healthy adult volunteers, one female and one male. Paper-wide results and their limitations: Some responding clones were detected in pre-infection memory, suggesting pre-existing cross-reactive memory T cells joined the SARS-CoV-2 response. The study included only a couple of mild cases, and larger cohorts that include severe cases with pre-infection samples were judged to be necessary. SARS-CoV-2 specificity was not confirmed for the second-wave clones peaking on day 37. Clones that contracted from day 15 to 85 showed balanced CD4/CD8 phenotypes, whereas a second wave of clones that expanded from day 15 to 37 leaned towards CD4+. Contracting CD4+ clones were found mainly in CM and EM memory subsets, while CD8+ clones were enriched in EMRA.

Ficoll-Paque density gradient centrifugation was used to isolate PBMCs. The germline V gene sets CDR1 to SGHDT and CDR2 to YYEEEE. Reading from cysteine to phenylalanine, the CDR3 counts 13 amino acids. The kept DNA is CDR3 alone, 39 bases in frame from the first base. V is cut by 1 base and J by 10 bases, and the space between the germline ends is 9 bases. The sequenced material came from PBMCs or a T cell subset sorted from them (not recorded which). This receptor was taken from an adult woman who had mild COVID-19 (a few samples of this study predate the infection). The sample titles of this study are shuffled in the database, so cell type and time point are left out; the donor was told from shared clones. This sequence uses TRBV5-6 and TRBJ1-6; no D gene can be assigned with confidence. DNA sequence: TGTGCCAGCAGCTTGAATGTCTTGTCACCCCTCCACTTT. This gives the protein CASSLNVLSPLHF.